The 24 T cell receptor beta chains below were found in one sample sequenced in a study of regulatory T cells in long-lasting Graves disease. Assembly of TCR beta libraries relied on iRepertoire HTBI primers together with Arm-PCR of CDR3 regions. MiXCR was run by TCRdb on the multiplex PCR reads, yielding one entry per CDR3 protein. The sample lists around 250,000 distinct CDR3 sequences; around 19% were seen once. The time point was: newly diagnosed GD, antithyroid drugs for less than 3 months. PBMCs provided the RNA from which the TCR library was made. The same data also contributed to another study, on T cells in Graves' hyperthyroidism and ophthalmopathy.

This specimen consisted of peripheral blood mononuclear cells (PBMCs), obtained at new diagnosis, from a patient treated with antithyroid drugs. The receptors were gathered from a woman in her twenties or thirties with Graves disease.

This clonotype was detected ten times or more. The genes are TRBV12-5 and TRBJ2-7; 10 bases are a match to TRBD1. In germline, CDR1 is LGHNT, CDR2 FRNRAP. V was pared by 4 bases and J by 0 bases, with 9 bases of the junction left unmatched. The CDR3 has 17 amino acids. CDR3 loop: CASGSNKTGGYSYEQYF. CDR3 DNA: TGTGCTAGTGGTTCAAATAAGACAGGGGGCTACTCCTACGAGCAGTACTTC.

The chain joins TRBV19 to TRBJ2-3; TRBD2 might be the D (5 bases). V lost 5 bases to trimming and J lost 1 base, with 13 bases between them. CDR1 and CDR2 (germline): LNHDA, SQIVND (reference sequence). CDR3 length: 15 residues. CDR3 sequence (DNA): TGTGCCAGTAGTCCACAGTGGGGAGGCACAGATACGCAGTATTTT. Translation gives CASSPQWGGTDTQYF.

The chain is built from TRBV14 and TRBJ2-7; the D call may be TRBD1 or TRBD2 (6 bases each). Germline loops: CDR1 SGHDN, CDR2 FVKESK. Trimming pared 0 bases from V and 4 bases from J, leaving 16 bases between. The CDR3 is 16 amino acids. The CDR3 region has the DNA TGTGCCAGCAGCCAAGATCAAGTCGGGGGCGGGTACGAGCAGTACTTC. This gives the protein CASSQDQVGGGYEQYF.

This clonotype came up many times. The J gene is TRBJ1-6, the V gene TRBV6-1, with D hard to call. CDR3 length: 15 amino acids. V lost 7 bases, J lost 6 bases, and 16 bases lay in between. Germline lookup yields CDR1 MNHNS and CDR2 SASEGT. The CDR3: CASNNPRRVNSPLHF. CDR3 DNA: TGTGCCAGCAATAACCCTCGACGGGTTAATTCACCCCTCCACTTT.

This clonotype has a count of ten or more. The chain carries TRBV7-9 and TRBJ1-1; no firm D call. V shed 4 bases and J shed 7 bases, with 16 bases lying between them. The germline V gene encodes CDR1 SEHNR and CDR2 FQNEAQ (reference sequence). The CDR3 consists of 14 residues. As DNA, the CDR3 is TGTGCCAGCAGCTCCCCGGGCGAGCAGTTTGAAGCTTTCTTT. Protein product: CASSSPGEQFEAFF.

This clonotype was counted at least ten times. The CDR3 sequence is CASSFRVDGYTF. CDR3 nucleotides: TGTGCCAGCAGCTTTAGGGTCGATGGCTACACCTTC. J is TRBJ1-2 and V is TRBV7-9; D remains ambiguous. Germline V gives CDR1 SEHNR, CDR2 FQNEAQ (reference sequence). The CDR3 is 12 residues long. V lost 3 bases, J lost 6 bases, and 8 bases lay in between.

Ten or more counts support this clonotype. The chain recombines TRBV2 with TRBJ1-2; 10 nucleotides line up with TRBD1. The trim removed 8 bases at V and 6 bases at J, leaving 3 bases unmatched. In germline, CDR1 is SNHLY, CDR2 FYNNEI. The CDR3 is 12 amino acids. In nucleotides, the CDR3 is TGTGCCAGCGTCGGACAGGGGGATGGCTACACCTTC. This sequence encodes CASVGQGDGYTF.

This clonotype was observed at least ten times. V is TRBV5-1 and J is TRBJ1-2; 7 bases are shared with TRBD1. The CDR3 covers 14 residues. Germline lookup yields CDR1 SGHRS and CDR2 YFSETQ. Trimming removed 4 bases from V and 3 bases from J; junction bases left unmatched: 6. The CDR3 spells CASSTGGTDYGYTF. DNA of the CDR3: TGCGCCAGCAGCACCGGCGGGACAGACTATGGCTACACCTTC.

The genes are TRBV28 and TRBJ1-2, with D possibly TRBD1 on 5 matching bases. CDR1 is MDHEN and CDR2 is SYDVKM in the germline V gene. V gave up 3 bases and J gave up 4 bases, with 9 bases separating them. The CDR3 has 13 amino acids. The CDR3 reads CASSFRGGYGYTF. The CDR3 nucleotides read TGTGCCAGCAGTTTTCGGGGGGGCTATGGCTACACCTTC.

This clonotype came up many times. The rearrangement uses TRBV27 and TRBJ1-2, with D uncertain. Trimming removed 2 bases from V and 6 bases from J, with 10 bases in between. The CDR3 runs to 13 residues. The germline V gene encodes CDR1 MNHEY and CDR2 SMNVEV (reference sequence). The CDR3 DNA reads TGTGCCAGCAGTTTAAGTCGGAACGATGGCTACACCTTC. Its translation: CASSLSRNDGYTF.

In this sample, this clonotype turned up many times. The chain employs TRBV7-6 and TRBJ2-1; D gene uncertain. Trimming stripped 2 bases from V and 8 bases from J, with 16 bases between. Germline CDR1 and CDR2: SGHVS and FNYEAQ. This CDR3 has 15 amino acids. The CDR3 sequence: CASSLLYSEVHEQFF. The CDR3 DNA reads TGTGCCAGCAGCTTATTATACTCCGAGGTCCATGAGCAGTTCTTC.

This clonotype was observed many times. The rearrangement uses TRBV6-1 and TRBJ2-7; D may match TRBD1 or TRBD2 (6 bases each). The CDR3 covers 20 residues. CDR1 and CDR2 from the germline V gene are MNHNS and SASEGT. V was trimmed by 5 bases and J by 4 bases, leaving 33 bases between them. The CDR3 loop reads CASSPTFRTGLFGGNYEQYF. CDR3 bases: TGTGCCAGCAGTCCCACGTTCCGAACAGGGCTGTTTGGGGGGAATTACGAGCAGTACTTC.

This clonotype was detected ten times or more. As DNA, the CDR3 is TGTGCCAGCAGCTTAATGGGCGCAGATACGCAGTATTTT. This translates into CASSLMGADTQYF. The chain links TRBV7-6 to TRBJ2-3; no reliable D call. In germline, CDR1 is SGHVS, CDR2 FNYEAQ. Trimming cost V 2 bases and J 4 bases, with 7 bases left between them. This CDR3 spans 13 amino acids.

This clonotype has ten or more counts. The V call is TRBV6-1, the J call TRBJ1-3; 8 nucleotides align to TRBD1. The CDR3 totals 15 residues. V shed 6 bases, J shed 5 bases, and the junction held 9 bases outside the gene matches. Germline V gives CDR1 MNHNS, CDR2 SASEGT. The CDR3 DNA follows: TGTGCCAGCAGGGCCCAGGGGGCCAGCCGAAACACCATATATTTT. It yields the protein CASRAQGASRNTIYF.

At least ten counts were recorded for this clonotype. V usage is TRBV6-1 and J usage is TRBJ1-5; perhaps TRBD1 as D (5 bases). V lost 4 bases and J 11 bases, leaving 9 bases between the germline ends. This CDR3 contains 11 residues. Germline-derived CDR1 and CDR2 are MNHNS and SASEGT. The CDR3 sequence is CASSAGGTQHF. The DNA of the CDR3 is TGTGCCAGCAGTGCTGGGGGAACCCAGCATTTT.

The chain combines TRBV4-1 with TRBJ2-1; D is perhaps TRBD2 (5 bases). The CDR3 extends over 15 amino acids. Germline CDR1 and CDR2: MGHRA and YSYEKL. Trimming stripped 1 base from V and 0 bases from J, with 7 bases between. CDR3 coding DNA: TGCGCCAGCAGCCAAGCCCGGGGCTCCTACAATGAGCAGTTCTTC. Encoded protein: CASSQARGSYNEQFF.

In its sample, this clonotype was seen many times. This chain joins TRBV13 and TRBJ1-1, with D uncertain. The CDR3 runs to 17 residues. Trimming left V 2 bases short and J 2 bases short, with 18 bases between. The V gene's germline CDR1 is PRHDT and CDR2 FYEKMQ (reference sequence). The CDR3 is CASSLPEWRTVNTEAFF. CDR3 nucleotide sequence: TGTGCCAGCAGCTTACCGGAGTGGCGGACGGTTAACACTGAAGCTTTCTTT.

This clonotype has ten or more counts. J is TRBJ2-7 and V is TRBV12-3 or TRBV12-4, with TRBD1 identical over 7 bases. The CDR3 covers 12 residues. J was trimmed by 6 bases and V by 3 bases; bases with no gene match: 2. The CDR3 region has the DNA TGTGCCAGCAGTTTCGGGACAGCCGAGCAGTACTTC. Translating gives CASSFGTAEQYF.

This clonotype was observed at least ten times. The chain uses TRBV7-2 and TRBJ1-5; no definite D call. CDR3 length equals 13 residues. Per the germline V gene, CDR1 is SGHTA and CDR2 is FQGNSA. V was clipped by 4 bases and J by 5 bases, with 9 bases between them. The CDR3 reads CASSYRADQPQHF. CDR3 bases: TGTGCCAGCAGCTATCGGGCGGATCAGCCCCAGCATTTT.

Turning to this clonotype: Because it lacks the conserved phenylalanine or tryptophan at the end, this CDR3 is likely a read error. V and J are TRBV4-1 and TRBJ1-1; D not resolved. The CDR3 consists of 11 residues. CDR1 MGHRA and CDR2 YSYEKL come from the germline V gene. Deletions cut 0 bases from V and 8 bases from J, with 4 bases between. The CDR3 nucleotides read TGCGCCAGCAGCCAAGAAGGGGAAGCTTTCCTT. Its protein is CASSQEGEAFL.

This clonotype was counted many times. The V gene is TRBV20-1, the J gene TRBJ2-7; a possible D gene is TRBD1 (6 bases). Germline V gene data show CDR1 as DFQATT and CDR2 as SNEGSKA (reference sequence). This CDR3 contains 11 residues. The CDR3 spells CSAGTYYEQYF. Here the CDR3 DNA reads TGCAGCGCCGGGACATACTACGAGCAGTACTTC.

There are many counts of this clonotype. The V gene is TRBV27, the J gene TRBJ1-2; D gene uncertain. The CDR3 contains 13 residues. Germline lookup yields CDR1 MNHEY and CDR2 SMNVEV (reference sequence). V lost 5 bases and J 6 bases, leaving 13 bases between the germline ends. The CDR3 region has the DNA TGTGCCAGCAGTGAAGGGCGGGCGGATGGCTACACCTTC. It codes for CASSEGRADGYTF.

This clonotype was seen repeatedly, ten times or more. The CDR3 sequence is CASRRETTANYGYTF. The CDR3 nucleotides read TGTGCCAGCCGCCGGGAGACGACAGCTAACTATGGCTACACCTTC. The chain couples TRBV2 to TRBJ1-2; maybe TRBD1 (5 bases). Germline CDR1 is SNHLY and CDR2 is FYNNEI. Trimming took 8 bases from V and 0 from J, leaving 16 bases between them. This CDR3 is built from 15 residues.

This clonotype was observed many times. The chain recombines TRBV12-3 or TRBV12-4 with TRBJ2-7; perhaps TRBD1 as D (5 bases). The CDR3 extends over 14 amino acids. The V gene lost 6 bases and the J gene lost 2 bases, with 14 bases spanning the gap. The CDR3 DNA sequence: TGTGCCAGCAGGAACTTCGGCAGGGCCTACGAGCAGTACTTC. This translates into CASRNFGRAYEQYF.